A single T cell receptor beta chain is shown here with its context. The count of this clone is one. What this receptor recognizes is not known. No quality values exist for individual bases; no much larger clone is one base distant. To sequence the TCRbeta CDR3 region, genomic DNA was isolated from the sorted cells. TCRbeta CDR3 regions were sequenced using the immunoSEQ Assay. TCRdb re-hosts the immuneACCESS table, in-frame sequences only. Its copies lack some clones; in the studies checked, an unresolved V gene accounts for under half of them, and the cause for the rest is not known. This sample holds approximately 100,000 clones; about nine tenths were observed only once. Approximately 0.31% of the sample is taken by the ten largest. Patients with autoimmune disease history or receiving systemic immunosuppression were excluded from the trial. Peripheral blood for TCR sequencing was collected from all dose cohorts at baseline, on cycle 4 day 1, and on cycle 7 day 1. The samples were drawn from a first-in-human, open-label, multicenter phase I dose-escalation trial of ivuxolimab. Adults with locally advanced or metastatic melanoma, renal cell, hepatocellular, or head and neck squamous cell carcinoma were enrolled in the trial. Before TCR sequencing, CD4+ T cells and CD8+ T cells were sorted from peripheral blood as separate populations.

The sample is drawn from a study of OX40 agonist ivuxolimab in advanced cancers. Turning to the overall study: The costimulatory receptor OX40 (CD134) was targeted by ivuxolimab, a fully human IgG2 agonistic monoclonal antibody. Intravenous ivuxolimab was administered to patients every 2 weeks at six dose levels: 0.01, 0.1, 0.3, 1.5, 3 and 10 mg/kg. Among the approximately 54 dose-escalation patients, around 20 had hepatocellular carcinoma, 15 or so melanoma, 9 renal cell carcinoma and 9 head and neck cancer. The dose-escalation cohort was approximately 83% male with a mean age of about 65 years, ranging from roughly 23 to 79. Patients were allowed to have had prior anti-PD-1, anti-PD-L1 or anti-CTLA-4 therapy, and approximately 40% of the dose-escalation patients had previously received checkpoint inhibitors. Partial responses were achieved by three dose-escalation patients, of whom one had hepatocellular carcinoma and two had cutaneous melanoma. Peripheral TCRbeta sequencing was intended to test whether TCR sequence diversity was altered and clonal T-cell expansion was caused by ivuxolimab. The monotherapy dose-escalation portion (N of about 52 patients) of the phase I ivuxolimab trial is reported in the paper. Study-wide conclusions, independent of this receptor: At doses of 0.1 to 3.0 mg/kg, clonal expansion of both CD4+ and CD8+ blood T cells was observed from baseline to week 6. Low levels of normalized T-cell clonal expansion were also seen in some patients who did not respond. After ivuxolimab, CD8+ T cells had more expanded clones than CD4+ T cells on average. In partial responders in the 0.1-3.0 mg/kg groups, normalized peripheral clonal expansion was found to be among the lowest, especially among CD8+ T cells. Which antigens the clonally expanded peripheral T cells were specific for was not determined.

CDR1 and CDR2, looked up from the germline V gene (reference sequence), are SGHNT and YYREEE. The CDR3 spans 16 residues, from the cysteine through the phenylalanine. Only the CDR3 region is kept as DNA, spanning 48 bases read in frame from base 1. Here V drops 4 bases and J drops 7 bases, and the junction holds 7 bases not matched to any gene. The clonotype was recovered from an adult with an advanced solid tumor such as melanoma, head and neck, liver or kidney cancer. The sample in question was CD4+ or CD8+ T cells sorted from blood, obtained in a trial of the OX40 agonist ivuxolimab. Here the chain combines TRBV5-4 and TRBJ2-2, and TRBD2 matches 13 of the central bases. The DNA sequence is TGTGCCAGCAGCACCGGGACTAGCGGGAAGGACGGGGAGCTGTTTTTT. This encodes CASSTGTSGKDGELFF.